The source of this T cell receptor (beta chain) is a study of blood T cell repertoires in COVID-19. Overall study context: COVID-19 samples collected from the United States, Italy and Spain covered acute and convalescent phases. PBMCs, B-cell-depleted T cells, or T cells were the source of the cDNA or gDNA that made up the material.

The CDR3 extends over 14 amino acids. Trimming cost V 2 bases and J 5 bases, with 7 bases left between them. Germline CDR1 and CDR2: SGHTA and FQGNSA. Authors' processing steps: Researchers report that nucleated cell counts were estimated from reference gene primer amplification. The table came from immunoSEQ multiplex PCR; TCRdb's copy has only in-frame clones and leaves some out. The V and J calls and clone size come from that table; D and trimming were worked out from the DNA. The table lists around 100,000 clones, over 85% of them singletons. The chain employs TRBV7-2 and TRBJ1-6; no firm D call. Input material: peripheral blood. The sequence came from a woman older than 75 in a cohort sampled during active COVID-19. CDR3 in DNA: TGTGCCAGCAGCTTATTGGGAGATAATTCACCCCTCCACTTT. As protein: CASSLLGDNSPLHF.